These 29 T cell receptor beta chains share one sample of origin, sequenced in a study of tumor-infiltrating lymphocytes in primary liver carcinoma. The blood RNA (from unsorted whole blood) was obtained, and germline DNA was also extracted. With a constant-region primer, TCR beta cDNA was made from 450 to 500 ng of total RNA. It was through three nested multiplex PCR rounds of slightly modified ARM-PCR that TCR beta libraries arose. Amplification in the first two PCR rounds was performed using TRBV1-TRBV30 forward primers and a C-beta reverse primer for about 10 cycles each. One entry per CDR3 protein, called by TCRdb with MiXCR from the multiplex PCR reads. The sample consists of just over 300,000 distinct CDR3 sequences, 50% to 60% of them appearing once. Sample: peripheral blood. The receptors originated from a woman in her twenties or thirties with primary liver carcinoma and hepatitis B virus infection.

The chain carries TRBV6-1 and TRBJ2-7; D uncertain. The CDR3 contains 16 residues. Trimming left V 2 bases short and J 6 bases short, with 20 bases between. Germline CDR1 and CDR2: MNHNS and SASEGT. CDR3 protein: CASSETIRRAGSEQYF. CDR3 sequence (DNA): TGTGCCAGCAGTGAAACGATTAGGAGAGCTGGGTCCGAGCAGTACTTC.

CDR3: CASSSTQQKARNIQYF. CDR3 in DNA: TGTGCCAGCAGCTCGACACAGCAAAAGGCGCGAAACATTCAGTACTTC. The chain has TRBV28 and TRBJ2-4; no clear D gene. Trimming removed 6 bases from V and 6 bases from J, with 21 bases in between. Per the germline V gene, CDR1 is MDHEN and CDR2 is SYDVKM. The CDR3 runs to 16 residues.

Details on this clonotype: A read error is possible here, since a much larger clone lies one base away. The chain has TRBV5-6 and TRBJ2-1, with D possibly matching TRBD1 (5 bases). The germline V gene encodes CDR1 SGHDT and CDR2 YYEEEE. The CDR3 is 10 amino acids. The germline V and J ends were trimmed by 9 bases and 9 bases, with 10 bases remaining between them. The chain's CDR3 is CANSGIEQFF. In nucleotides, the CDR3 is TGTGCCAACTCAGGGATTGAGCAGTTCTTC.

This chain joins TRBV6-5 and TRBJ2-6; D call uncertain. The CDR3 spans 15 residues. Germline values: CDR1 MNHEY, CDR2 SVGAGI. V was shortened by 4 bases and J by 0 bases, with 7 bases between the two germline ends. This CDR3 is CASSSGRSGANVLTF. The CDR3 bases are TGTGCCAGCAGTTCCGGCCGCTCTGGGGCCAACGTCCTGACTTTC.

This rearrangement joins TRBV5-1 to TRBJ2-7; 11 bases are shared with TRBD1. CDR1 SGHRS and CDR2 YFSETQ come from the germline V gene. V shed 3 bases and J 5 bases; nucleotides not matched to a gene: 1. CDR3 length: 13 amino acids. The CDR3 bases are TGCGCCAGCAGCTGGGGACAGGGGGACGAGCAGTACTTC. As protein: CASSWGQGDEQYF. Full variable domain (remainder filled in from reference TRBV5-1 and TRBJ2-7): KAGVTQTPRYLIKTRGQQVTLSCSPISGHRSVSWYQQTPGQGLQFLFEYFSETQRNKGNFPGRFSGRQFSNSRSEMNVSTLELGDSALYLCASSWGQGDEQYFGPGTRLTVT.

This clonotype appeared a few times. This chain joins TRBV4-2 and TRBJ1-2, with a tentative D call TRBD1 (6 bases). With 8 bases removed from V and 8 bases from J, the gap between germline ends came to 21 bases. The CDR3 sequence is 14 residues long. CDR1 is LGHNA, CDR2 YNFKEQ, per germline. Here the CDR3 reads CASRQLGEGGGYTF. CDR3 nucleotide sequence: TGTGCCAGCCGTCAATTAGGGGAAGGGGGAGGCTACACCTTC.

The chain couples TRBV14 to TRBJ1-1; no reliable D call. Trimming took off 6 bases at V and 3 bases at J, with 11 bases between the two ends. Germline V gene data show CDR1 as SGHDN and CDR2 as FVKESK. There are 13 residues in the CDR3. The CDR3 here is CASRSDGDTEAFF. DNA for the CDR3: TGTGCCAGCAGATCGGATGGGGACACTGAAGCTTTCTTT.

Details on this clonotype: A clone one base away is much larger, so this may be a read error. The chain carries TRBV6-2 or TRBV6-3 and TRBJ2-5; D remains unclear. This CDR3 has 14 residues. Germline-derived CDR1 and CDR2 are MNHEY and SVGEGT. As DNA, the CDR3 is TGTGCCAGCAGTCCGACTGTCCCAGGAGAGGCCCAGTACTTC. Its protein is CASSPTVPGEAQYF.

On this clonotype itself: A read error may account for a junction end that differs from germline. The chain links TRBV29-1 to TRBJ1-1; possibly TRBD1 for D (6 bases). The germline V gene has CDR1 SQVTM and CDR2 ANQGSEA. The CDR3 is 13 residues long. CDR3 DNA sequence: TGCAGCGTCGAAGGAAGGGGGAGAACTGAAGCTTTCTTT. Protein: CSVEGRGRTEAFF.

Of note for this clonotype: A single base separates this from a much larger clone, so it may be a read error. CDR3 nucleotide sequence: TGCGCCGGCAGCGAGACTTTCGCCTACAATGAGCAGTTCTTC. It is translated as CAGSETFAYNEQFF. The chain couples TRBV5-1 to TRBJ2-1; D is uncertain. CDR1 SGHRS and CDR2 YFSETQ come from the germline V gene. There are 14 residues in the CDR3.

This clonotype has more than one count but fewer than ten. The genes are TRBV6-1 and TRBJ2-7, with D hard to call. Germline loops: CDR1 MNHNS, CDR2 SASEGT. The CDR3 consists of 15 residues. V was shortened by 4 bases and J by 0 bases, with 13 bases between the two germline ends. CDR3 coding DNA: TGTGCCAGCAGTGTCATATTCCAGAGCTCCTACGAGCAGTACTTC. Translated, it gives CASSVIFQSSYEQYF.

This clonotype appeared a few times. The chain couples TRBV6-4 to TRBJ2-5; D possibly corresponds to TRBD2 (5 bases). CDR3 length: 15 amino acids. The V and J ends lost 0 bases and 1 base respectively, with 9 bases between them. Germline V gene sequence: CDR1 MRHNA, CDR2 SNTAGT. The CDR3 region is CASSDSRVVQETQYF. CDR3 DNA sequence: TGTGCCAGCAGTGACTCGAGGGTGGTCCAAGAGACCCAGTACTTC.

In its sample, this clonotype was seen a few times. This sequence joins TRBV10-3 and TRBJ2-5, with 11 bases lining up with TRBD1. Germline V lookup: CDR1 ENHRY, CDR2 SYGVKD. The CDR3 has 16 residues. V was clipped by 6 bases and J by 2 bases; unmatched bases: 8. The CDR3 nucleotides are TGTGCCATCAGATACAACCGGGACAGGGGGCAAGAGACCCAGTACTTC. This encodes CAIRYNRDRGQETQYF.

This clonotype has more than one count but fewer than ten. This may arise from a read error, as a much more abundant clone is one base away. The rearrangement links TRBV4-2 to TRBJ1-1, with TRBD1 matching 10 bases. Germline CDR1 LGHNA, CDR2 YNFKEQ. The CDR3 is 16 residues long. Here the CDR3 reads CASSQVAGQGDTGAFF. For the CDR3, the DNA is TGTGCCAGCAGCCAAGTCGCAGGACAGGGGGACACTGGAGCTTTCTTT.

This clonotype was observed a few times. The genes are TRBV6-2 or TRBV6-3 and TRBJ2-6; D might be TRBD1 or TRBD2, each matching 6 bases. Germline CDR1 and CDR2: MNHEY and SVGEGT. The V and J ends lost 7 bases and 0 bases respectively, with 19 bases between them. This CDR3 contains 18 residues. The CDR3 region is CASTSGDIGGSGANVLTF. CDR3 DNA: TGTGCCAGCACATCGGGGGACATAGGGGGCTCTGGGGCCAACGTCCTGACTTTC.

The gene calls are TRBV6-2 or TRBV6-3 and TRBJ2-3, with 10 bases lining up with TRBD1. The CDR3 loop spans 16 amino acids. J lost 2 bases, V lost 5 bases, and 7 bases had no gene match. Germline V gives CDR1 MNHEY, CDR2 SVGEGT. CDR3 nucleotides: TGTGCCAGCAGTGGCCGGGACAGGGGACCCACAGATACGCAGTATTTT. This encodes CASSGRDRGPTDTQYF.

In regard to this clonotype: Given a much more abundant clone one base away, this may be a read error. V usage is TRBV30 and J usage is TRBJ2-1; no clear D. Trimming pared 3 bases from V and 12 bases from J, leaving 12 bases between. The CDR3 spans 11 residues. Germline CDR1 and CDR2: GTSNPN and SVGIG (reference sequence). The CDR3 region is CAWSPSSRQFF. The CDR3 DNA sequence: TGTGCCTGGAGCCCAAGTAGCAGGCAGTTCTTC.

The CDR3 region has the DNA TGTGCCAGCAGTGGTGAGAGAATGAACACTGAAGCTTTCTTT. This translates into CASSGERMNTEAFF. The chain is built from TRBV28 and TRBJ1-1; D gene unclear. V was trimmed by 5 bases and J by 0 bases, leaving 10 bases between them. CDR1 is MDHEN and CDR2 is SYDVKM in the germline V gene. The CDR3 length is 14 residues.

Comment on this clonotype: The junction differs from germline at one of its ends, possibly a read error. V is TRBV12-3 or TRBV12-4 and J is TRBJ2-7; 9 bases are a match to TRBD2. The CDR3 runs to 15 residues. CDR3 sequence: CASSEGAGGTYKQYF. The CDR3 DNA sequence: TGTGCCAGCAGTGAGGGGGCGGGAGGGACCTACAAGCAGTACTTC.

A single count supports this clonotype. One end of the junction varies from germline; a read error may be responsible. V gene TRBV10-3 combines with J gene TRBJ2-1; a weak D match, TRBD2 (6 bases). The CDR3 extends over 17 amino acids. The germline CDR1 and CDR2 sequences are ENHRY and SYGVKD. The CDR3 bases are TGTGCCATCAGTGAGACCATGGTGGCTAGCGCCTACAATGTGCAGTTCTTC. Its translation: CAISETMVASAYNVQFF.

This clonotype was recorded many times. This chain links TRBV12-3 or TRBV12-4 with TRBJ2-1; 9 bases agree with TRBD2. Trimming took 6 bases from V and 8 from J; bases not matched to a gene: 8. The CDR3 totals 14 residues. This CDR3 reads CASSRAGGGYEQFF. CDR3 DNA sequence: TGTGCCAGCAGCCGAGCGGGAGGAGGCTATGAGCAGTTCTTC.

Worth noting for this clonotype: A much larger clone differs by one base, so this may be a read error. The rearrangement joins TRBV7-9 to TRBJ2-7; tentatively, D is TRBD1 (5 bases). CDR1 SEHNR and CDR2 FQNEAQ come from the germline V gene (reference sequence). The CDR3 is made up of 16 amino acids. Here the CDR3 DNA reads TGTACCAGCAGCACGCGTGGGGCAGGATCCTCCTACGAGCAGTACTTC. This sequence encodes CTSSTRGAGSSYEQYF.

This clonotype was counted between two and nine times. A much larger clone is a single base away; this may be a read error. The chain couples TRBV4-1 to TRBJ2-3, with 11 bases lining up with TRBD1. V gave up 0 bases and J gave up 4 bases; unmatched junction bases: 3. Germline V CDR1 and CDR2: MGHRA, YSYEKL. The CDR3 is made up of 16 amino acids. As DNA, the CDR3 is TGCGCCAGCAGCCAAGATTGGGGACAGGGGGCAGATACGCAGTATTTT. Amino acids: CASSQDWGQGADTQYF.

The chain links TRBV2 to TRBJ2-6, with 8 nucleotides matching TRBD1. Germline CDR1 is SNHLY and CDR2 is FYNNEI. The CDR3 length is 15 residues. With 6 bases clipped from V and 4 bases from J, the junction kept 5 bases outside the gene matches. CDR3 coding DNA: TGTGCCAGCAGCTTCAGGGGGCAAGGGGCCAACGTCCTGACTTTC. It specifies CASSFRGQGANVLTF. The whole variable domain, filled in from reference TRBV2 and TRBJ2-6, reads EPEVTQTPSHQVTQMGQEVILRCVPISNHLYFYWYRQILGQKVEFLVSFYNNEISEKSEIFDDQFSVERPDGSNFTLKIRSTKLEDSAMYFCASSFRGQGANVLTFGAGSRLTVL.

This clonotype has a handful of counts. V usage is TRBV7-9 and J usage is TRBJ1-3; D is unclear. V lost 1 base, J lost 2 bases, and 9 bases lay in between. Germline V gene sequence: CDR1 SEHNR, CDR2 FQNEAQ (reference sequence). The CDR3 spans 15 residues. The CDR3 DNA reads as TGTGCCAGCAGCTTAGAAAATGTTCCTGGAAACACCATATATTTT. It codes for CASSLENVPGNTIYF. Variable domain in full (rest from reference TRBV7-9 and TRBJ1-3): DTGVSQNPRHKITKRGQNVTFRCDPISEHNRLYWYRQTLGQGPEFLTYFQNEAQLEKSRLLSDRFSAERPKGSFSTLEIQRTEQGDSAMYLCASSLENVPGNTIYFGEGSWLTVV.

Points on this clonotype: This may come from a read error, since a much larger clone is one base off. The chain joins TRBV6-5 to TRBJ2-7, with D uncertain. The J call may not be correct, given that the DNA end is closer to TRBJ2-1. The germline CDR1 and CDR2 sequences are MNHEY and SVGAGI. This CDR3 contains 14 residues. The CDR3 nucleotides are TGTGCCACCATACCAAGGAACAATCCCTACGAGCAGTTCTTC. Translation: CATIPRNNPYEQFF.

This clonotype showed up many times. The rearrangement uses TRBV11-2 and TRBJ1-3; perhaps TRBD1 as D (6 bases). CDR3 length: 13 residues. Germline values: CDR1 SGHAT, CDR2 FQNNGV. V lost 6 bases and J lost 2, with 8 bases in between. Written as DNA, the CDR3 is TGTGCCAGCAGACAGGGAGCTGGAAACACCATATATTTT. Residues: CASRQGAGNTIYF.

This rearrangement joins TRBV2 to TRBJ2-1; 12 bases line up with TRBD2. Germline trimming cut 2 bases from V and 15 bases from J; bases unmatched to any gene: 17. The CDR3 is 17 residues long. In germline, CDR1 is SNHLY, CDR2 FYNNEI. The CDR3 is CASSEIRLAGGTIASFF. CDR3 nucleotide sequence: TGTGCCAGCAGTGAAATTCGCCTAGCGGGAGGGACGATAGCTTCGTTCTTC.

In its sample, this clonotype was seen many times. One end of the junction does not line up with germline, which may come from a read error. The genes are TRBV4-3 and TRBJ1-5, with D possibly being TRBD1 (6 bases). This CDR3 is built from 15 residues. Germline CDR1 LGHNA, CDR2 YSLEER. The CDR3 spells CASSQGFRGNQPQHF. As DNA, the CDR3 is TGTGCCAGCAGCCAGGGGTTCCGAGGTAATCAGCCCCAGCATTTT.